The 16 T cell receptor beta chains below all came from one sample that was sequenced in a study of cytomegalovirus exposure and HLA in healthy donors. PCR involved 60 Vbeta and 13 Jbeta primers. Sequencing was performed with immunoSEQ multiplex PCR; in TCRdb, only in-frame clones are kept and a portion is missing. The table shows some 130,000 clones, with roughly 85% occurring only once. The sequenced material came from PBMCs. Every receptor here comes from a woman in her twenties or thirties in good health and CMV-seropositive.

The V call is TRBV7-6, the J call TRBJ2-3; D unresolved. V was cut by 6 bases and J by 3 bases, with 7 bases left in between. This CDR3 contains 12 residues. Germline CDR1 and CDR2: SGHVS and FNYEAQ. The CDR3 nucleotides are TGTGCCAGCAGTCCCAATACAGATACGCAGTATTTT. Its translation is CASSPNTDTQYF. Using reference TRBV7-6 and TRBJ2-3 for the parts outside the CDR3, the full variable domain is GAGVSQSPRYKVTKRGQDVALRCDPISGHVSLYWYRQALGQGPEFLTYFNYEAQQDKSGLPNDRFSAERPEGSISTLTIQRTEQRDSAMYRCASSPNTDTQYFGPGTRLTVL.

J is TRBJ1-5 and V is TRBV30; 10 bases agree with TRBD1. Trimming at V came to 2 bases and at J to 6 bases, leaving 4 bases not matched to a gene. This CDR3 is 14 amino acids long. From germline, CDR1 is GTSNPN and CDR2 SVGIG (reference sequence). CDR3 nucleotide sequence: TGTGCCTGGAGTACGGGACAGGGGAGTCAGCCCCAGCATTTT. The encoded protein is CAWSTGQGSQPQHF.

This chain connects TRBV18 to TRBJ2-5; 8 bases map to TRBD2. With the DNA end fitting TRBJ2-7 better, the J assignment may be wrong. The germline V gene encodes CDR1 KGHSH and CDR2 LQKENI. The CDR3 loop spans 13 amino acids. In DNA, the CDR3 is TGTGCCAGCCGACGCCCCGCGGGAGGCGAGCAGTACTTC. It yields the protein CASRRPAGGEQYF.

This clone was detected only a few times. The chain combines TRBV5-8 with TRBJ1-2; D ambiguous. From germline, CDR1 is SGHTS and CDR2 YDEGEE. With 4 bases removed from V and 4 bases from J, the gap between germline ends came to 11 bases. The CDR3 is 13 residues long. DNA for the CDR3: TGTGCCAGCAGCCTCGAGGAGGGCTATGGCTACACCTTC. Translating it yields CASSLEEGYGYTF.

This clone was recorded only once. The gene calls are TRBV7-9 and TRBJ2-3; D possibly corresponds to TRBD1 (6 bases). Trimming removed 1 base from V and 1 base from J, with 9 bases in between. The CDR3 has 15 residues. Germline CDR1 reads SEHNR; CDR2 reads FQNEAQ (reference sequence). The CDR3 DNA follows: TGTGCCAGCAGCTTAGATAACAGGGGCACAGATACGCAGTATTTT. Translation gives CASSLDNRGTDTQYF.

This clone was observed a few times. This chain links TRBV28 with TRBJ1-5, with 12 bases lining up with TRBD1. V shed 5 bases, J shed 6 bases, and the junction held 11 bases outside the gene matches. The CDR3 is 17 residues long. Germline CDR1 reads MDHEN; CDR2 reads SYDVKM. The CDR3 nucleotides are TGTGCCAGCAGTGTTCTCCGGGACAGGGGGCAGGGTCAGCCCCAGCATTTT. Protein: CASSVLRDRGQGQPQHF.

The chain uses TRBV28 and TRBJ2-7; 12 bases agree with TRBD1. The V segment lost 5 bases and the J segment 3 bases; nucleotides outside the gene matches: 11. The germline CDR1 and CDR2 sequences are MDHEN and SYDVKM. This CDR3 region has 17 residues. The CDR3 sequence: CASSGGGTGGADYEQYF. CDR3 bases: TGTGCCAGCAGTGGGGGGGGGACAGGGGGCGCCGACTACGAGCAGTACTTC. Full variable domain (rest looked up from reference TRBV28 and TRBJ2-7): DVKVTQSSRYLVKRTGEKVFLECVQDMDHENMFWYRQDPGLGLRLIYFSYDVKMKEKGDIPEGYSVSREKKERFSLILESASTNQTSMYLCASSGGGTGGADYEQYFGPGTRLTVT.

The genes are TRBV9 and TRBJ2-1; D ambiguous. Trimming pared 0 bases from V and 3 bases from J, leaving 13 bases between. This CDR3 has 16 amino acids. Germline V CDR1 and CDR2: SGDLS, YYNGEE. The CDR3 reads CASSVDEETYYNEQFF. The CDR3 coding sequence is TGTGCCAGCAGCGTAGATGAGGAGACTTACTACAATGAGCAGTTCTTC.

The CDR3 here is CASSFGHSYEQYF. CDR3 nucleotides: TGTGCCAGCAGCTTCGGACACTCCTACGAGCAGTACTTC. This chain links TRBV5-6 with TRBJ2-7, with D tentatively TRBD1 (5 bases). In germline, CDR1 is SGHDT, CDR2 YYEEEE. Between the trimmed V and J ends, which lost 2 bases and 0 bases, there was a span of 6 bases. This CDR3 region has 13 residues.

A single count supports this clone. The V gene is TRBV27, the J gene TRBJ1-2; 10 bases align to TRBD1. J was trimmed by 4 bases and V by 0 bases; bases with no gene match: 14. This CDR3 is 19 amino acids long. The germline V gene encodes CDR1 MNHEY and CDR2 SMNVEV (reference sequence). CDR3 nucleotide sequence: TGTGCCAGCAGTTTATCAGGGTGGGACAGGGGAAATAGAGGCTATGGCTACACCTTC. Amino acids: CASSLSGWDRGNRGYGYTF.

This chain links TRBV13 with TRBJ1-5; no clear D gene. CDR3 length: 13 residues. Germline CDR1 is PRHDT and CDR2 is FYEKMQ (reference sequence). Trimming removed 3 bases from V and 4 bases from J, with 7 bases in between. CDR3 in DNA: TGTGCCAGCAGCTTTGGGCTAAATCAGCCCCAGCATTTT. As protein: CASSFGLNQPQHF. Variable domain in full (rest from reference TRBV13 and TRBJ1-5): AAGVIQSPRHLIKEKRETATLKCYPIPRHDTVYWYQQGPGQDPQFLISFYEKMQSDKGSIPDRFSAQQFSDYHSELNMSSLELGDSALYFCASSFGLNQPQHFGDGTRLSIL.

V and J are TRBV5-1 and TRBJ1-6; 9 positions agree with TRBD1. Trimming at V came to 3 bases and at J to 9 bases, leaving 4 bases not matched to a gene. This CDR3 comprises 14 residues. CDR1 is SGHRS, CDR2 YFSETQ, per germline. The CDR3 spells CASSWDRDSSPLHF. The CDR3 DNA reads TGCGCCAGCAGCTGGGACAGGGACAGTTCACCCCTCCACTTT.

The rearrangement joins TRBV7-2 to TRBJ2-3; 7 bases match TRBD2. The ends lost 9 bases at V and 1 base at J; junction bases unmatched: 7. The germline V gene has CDR1 SGHTA and CDR2 FQGNSA. CDR3 length: 14 residues. The CDR3 region has the DNA TGTGCCAGTAAGCGGGATTACGGCACAGATACGCAGTATTTT. Protein: CASKRDYGTDTQYF. Using reference TRBV7-2 and TRBJ2-3 for the parts outside the CDR3, the full variable domain is GAGVSQSPSNKVTEKGKDVELRCDPISGHTALYWYRQSLGQGLEFLIYFQGNSAPDKSGLPSDRFSAERTGGSVSTLTIQRTQQEDSAVYLCASKRDYGTDTQYFGPGTRLTVL.

This chain connects TRBV28 to TRBJ1-6; the D gene is possibly TRBD1 (6 bases). V dropped 3 bases and J dropped 11 bases, with 17 bases sitting between them. Germline V gene lookup returns CDR1 MDHEN and CDR2 SYDVKM. The CDR3 length is 15 residues. The DNA for the CDR3 is TGTGCCAGCAGTTTTAGGGGGATTCAATTTGCACCCCTCCACTTT. Encoded protein: CASSFRGIQFAPLHF.

The V gene is TRBV5-1, the J gene TRBJ2-5, with 8 bases identical to TRBD2. The ends lost 5 bases at V and 1 base at J; junction bases unmatched: 7. Germline V gene sequence: CDR1 SGHRS, CDR2 YFSETQ. The CDR3 loop spans 15 amino acids. DNA for the CDR3: TGCGCCAGCAGTGATACTAGCGGTTCCCAAGAGACCCAGTACTTC. Its translation: CASSDTSGSQETQYF.

With respect to this clone: Within the sample, other DNA sequences also encode this same CDR3. This chain joins TRBV25-1 and TRBJ2-3; D is unclear. V was pared by 5 bases and J by 1 base, with 4 bases between. From germline, CDR1 is MGHDK and CDR2 SYGVNS. This CDR3 comprises 12 residues. Here the CDR3 reads CASSPGTDTQYF. As DNA, the CDR3 is TGTGCCAGCAGTCCGGGCACAGATACGCAGTATTTT.